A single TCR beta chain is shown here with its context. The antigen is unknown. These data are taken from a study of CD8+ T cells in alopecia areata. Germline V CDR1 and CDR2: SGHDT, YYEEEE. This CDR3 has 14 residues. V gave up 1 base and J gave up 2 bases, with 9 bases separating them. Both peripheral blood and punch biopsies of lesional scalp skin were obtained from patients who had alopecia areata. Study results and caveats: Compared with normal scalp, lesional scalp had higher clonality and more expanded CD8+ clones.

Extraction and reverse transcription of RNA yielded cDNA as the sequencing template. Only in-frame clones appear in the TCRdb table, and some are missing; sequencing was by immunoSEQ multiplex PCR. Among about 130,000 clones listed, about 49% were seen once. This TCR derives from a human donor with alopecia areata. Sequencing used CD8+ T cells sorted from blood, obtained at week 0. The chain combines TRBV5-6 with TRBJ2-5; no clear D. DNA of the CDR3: TGTGCCAGCAGCTTGTCTGGGGATCAAGAGACCCAGTACTTC. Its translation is CASSLSGDQETQYF.